This T cell receptor beta chain was profiled in a study of cytomegalovirus exposure and HLA in healthy donors. Study at large: Most genotyped donors, 81% of roughly 400, had Caucasian-associated genetic ancestry.

The PCR contained 60 Vbeta and 13 Jbeta primers. The data were produced by immunoSEQ multiplex PCR, yet TCRdb's version contains in-frame clones alone and is incomplete. Of roughly 200,000 clones listed, 75% to 85% are singletons. Germline CDR1 and CDR2: SGDLS and YYNGEE. V was trimmed by 3 bases and J by 12 bases, leaving 16 bases between them. The CDR3 sequence is 13 residues long. Overall study findings and caveats: A later analysis showed HLA-associated TCR beta chains outstripping equally common others in clonal expansion. Previous analysis showed most TCR beta V segments were productive about 87% or about 30% of the time.

This clone was observed once. Its antigen is undetermined. The chain couples TRBV9 to TRBJ2-1, with D maybe TRBD2 (6 bases). The sequence was obtained from a woman between 55 and 75 years old in good health and CMV-seropositive. Sequenced input: PBMCs. The chain's CDR3 is CASSGDSDRGQFF. CDR3 sequence (DNA): TGTGCCAGCAGCGGGGACTCTGATCGTGGGCAGTTCTTC.